The clone carrying this T cell receptor (beta chain) was picked up one time. Its specificity is unknown. These data belong to a study of radiotherapy plus CTLA-4 blockade in lung cancer. Broader study findings: Reportedly, early blood T cell clone dynamics best predicted response, with interferon-beta.

TCRdb's table, derived via immunoSEQ multiplex PCR, lists solely in-frame clones and lacks some. The table lists tens of thousands of clones, about 85% of them singletons. The V gene end was trimmed by 2 bases and the J gene end by 6 bases; junction bases not matched to a gene: 10. CDR1 is LNHNV and CDR2 is YYDKDF in the germline V gene (reference sequence). This CDR3 has 15 residues. J is TRBJ2-7 and V is TRBV15; TRBD1 agrees at 7 bases. The source was peripheral blood, collected from a patient treated with radiotherapy plus ipilimumab. The TCR was taken from a human donor with non-small cell lung cancer whose response to radiotherapy plus ipilimumab could not be evaluated. The CDR3 spells CATSRKRQGRGEQYF. The CDR3 DNA sequence: TGTGCCACCAGCAGAAAACGACAGGGCAGAGGCGAGCAGTACTTC.